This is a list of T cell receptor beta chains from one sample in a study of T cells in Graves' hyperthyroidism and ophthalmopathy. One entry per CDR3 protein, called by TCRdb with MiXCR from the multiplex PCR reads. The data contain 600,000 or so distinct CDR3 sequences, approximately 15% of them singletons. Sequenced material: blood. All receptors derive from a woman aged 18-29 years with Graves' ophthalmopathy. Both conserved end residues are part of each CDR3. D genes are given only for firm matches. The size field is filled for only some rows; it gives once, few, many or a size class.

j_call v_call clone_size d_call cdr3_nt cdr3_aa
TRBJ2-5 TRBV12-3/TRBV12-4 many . TGTGCCAGCAGTGGGTTGGTCGAGACCCAGTACTTC CASSGLVETQYF
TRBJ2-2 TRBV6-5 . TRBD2 TGTGCCAGCAGTTACTCGAGCGGGACTACCGGGGAGCTGTTTTTT CASSYSSGTTGELFF
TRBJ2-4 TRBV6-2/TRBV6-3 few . TGTGGGAGCTCGAAGGGGCCCCAAGCCAAAAACATTCAGTACTTC CGSSKGPQAKNIQYF
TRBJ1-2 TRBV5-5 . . TGTGCCAGCAGCTTGGAGGACAGTTCCTATGGCTACACCTTC CASSLEDSSYGYTF
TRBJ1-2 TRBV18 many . TGTGCCAGCTCACCCGGACTCCTTGGCCGCTATGGCTACACCTTC CASSPGLLGRYGYTF
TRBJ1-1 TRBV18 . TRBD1 TGTGCCAGCTCATTCAACGCAGGGGGCGCGAACACTGAAGCTTGCTTT CASSFNAGGANTEACF
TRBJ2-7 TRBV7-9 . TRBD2 TGTGCCAGCAACCTGACCCCGGGACTAGCGGGAGACGAGCAGTACTTC CASNLTPGLAGDEQYF
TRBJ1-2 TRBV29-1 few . TGCAGCGTTGTAGCTGCTAACTATGGCTACACCTTC CSVVAANYGYTF
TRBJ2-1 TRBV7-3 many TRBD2 TGTGCCAGCAGCTCTCGACTAGCGGGAGGTGATGAGCAGTTCTTC CASSSRLAGGDEQFF
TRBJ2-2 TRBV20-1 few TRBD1 TGCAGTGCTGGGGACAGGTACACCGGGGAGCTGTTTTTT CSAGDRYTGELFF
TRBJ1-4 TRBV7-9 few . TGTGCCAGCAGCTTAGGGGAAACTAATGAAAAACTGTTTTTT CASSLGETNEKLFF
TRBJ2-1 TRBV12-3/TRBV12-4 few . TGTGCCAGCAGTTCAGGAAGTCAATACAATGAGCAGCTCTTC CASSSGSQYNEQLF
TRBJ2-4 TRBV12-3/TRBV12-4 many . TGTGCCAGCACCACCCTGGGGAGCGGGAACATTCAGTACTTC CASTTLGSGNIQYF
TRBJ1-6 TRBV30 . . TGTGCCTGGAGTGTACGAAGGCAGGGGACAAAAAATTCACCCCTCCACTTT CAWSVRRQGTKNSPLHF
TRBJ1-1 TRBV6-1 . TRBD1 TGTGCCAGCAGAGACAGGGAGCGGAACACTGAAGCTTTCTTT CASRDRERNTEAFF
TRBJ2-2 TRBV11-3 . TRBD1 TGTGCCAGCAGCACGCGGGACAGGGGGAGAACCGGGGAGCTGTTTTTT CASSTRDRGRTGELFF
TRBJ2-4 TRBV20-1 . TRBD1 TGCAGTGCTAGAGAAGATACAGGGGGTATCATTCAGTACTTC CSAREDTGGIIQYF
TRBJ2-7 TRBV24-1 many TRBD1 TGTGCCACCAGCTCAAAACCGGGACAGGGGGATGAGCAGTACTTC CATSSKPGQGDEQYF
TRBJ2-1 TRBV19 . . TGTGCCAGTAGTCAGGATCAGGGAAGTGGTGAGCAGTTCTTC CASSQDQGSGEQFF
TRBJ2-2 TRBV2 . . TGTGCCAGCAGTGACCGGGGTCAGAATGCCGGGGAGCTGTTTTTT CASSDRGQNAGELFF
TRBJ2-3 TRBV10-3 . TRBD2 TGTGCCAGCAGAGGACTAGCAGATACGCAGTATTTT CASRGLADTQYF
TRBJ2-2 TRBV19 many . TGTGCCAGTAGTATAAGACCCGACACCGGGGAGCTGTTTTTT CASSIRPDTGELFF
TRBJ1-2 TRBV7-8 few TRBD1 TGTGCCAGCAGCTTATCGGGGACAGGGGGAGTTGGCTACACCTTC CASSLSGTGGVGYTF
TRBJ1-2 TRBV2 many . TGTGCCAGCAGGGAAGACAGGTTTTTCAACTATGGCTACACCTTC CASREDRFFNYGYTF
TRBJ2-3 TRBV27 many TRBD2 TGTGCCACCAGACTAGCAGGCACAGATACGCAGTATTTT CATRLAGTDTQYF
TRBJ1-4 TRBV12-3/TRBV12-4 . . TGTGCCAGCAGTTTATTGTTAGGGCCGAGTGAAAAACTGTTTTTT CASSLLLGPSEKLFF
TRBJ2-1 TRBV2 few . TGTGCCAGCAGGGAGCAGGGACTCAACAATGAGCAGTTCTTC CASREQGLNNEQFF
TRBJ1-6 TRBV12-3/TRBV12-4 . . TGTGCCAGCAGTTTAACGTCCTCAGGAGACTCACCCCTCCACTTT CASSLTSSGDSPLHF
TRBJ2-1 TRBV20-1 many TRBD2 TGCAGTGCTAGTACGGGGGGGTTTTACAATGAGCAGTTCTTC CSASTGGFYNEQFF
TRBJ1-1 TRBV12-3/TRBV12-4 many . TGTGCCAGCAGTCTGACCCTGACAGGATCCATGAACACTGAAGCTTTCTTT CASSLTLTGSMNTEAFF
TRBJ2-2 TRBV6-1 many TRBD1 TGTGCCAGCAGTTTCTCGACAGGGGGAGGCGGGGAGCTGTTTTTT CASSFSTGGGGELFF
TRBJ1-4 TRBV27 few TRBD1 TGTGCCAGCAGTCCCCGGACAGGGCTGGCTAATGAAAAACTGTTTTTT CASSPRTGLANEKLFF
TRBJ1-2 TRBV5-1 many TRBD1 TGCGCCAGCAGCGACGAATTGACAGGGGGATTAGTTAACTATGGCTACACCTTC CASSDELTGGLVNYGYTF